Listed below are T cell receptor beta chains from one sample, sequenced in a study of beta chain features in type 1 diabetes. The protocol was immunoSEQ multiplex PCR, while the TCRdb copy is restricted to in-frame clones and leaves out a portion. The sample has some 410,000 clones, about 15% seen once. The specimen sequenced was naive CD4+ T cells from blood. The receptors come from a man under 40 in good health. Each CDR3 is given with its conserved first and last residue. A D gene is named only where the DNA matches it firmly. A clone size is listed for some rows: how often the clone was seen (once, few, many), or a class if it is expanded.

size	J	V	D	DNA	CDR3
few	TRBJ2-3	TRBV11-2	-	TGTGCCAGCAAGATCTCTAGCACAGATACGCAGTATTTT	CASKISSTDTQYF
few	TRBJ1-2	TRBV25-1	-	TGTGCCAGCAGTGAATCGGGGCCAGGGCAGTACGATGGCTACACCTTC	CASSESGPGQYDGYTF
-	TRBJ2-1	TRBV10-3	-	TGTGCCATCAGTGACAAGGGCCGGGATGAGCAGTTCTTC	CAISDKGRDEQFF
-	TRBJ2-1	TRBV9	TRBD2	TGTGCCAGCAGCGTAGGCGGGAGCGGGAATGAGCAGTTCTTC	CASSVGGSGNEQFF
-	TRBJ1-5	TRBV6-1	-	TGTGCCAGCAGTCCATCCCTTTTCCCCCAGCATTTT	CASSPSLFPQHF
-	TRBJ2-5	TRBV18	TRBD2	TGTGCCAGCTCACCCCTAGCGGGACGGACAGAGACCCAGTACTTC	CASSPLAGRTETQYF
many	TRBJ1-2	TRBV25-1	TRBD1	TGTGCCAGCACGACAGGGGGACGTGGCTACACCTTC	CASTTGGRGYTF
few	TRBJ2-5	TRBV6-1	-	TGTGCCAGCATTTTAGGCCCTCGGTATGAGACCCAGTACTTC	CASILGPRYETQYF
-	TRBJ2-7	TRBV5-1	-	TGCGCCAGCAGCCGACTGATTTCCTACGAGCAGTACTTC	CASSRLISYEQYF
-	TRBJ2-5	TRBV29-1	-	TGCAGCGTTCGGACACCACAAGAGACCCAGTACTTC	CSVRTPQETQYF
-	TRBJ2-4	TRBV9	TRBD1	TGTGCCAGCAGCCCCCAGACAGGGGGCATTCAGTACTTC	CASSPQTGGIQYF
-	TRBJ1-3	TRBV7-2	-	TGTGCCAGCAGATTCAACAGGGTTGACACCATATATTTT	CASRFNRVDTIYF
few	TRBJ1-1	TRBV23-1	-	TGCGCCCATGCCGGCAGGGGAGTGAACACTGAAGCTTTCTTT	CAHAGRGVNTEAFF
-	TRBJ2-3	TRBV6-5	TRBD2	TGTACTAGCGGGGGGCCTAGCACAGATACGCAGTATTTT	CTSGGPSTDTQYF
few	TRBJ2-3	TRBV29-1	-	TGCAGCGTCGCCTCCTTGGTCGACGTGGGGAACCCAGATACGCAGTATTTT	CSVASLVDVGNPDTQYF
-	TRBJ2-4	TRBV19	TRBD2	TGTGCCAGTAGTAGGGACTACCTAGCCAAAAACATTCAGTACTTC	CASSRDYLAKNIQYF
-	TRBJ2-1	TRBV6-5	TRBD1	TGTGCCAGCAACCGGGACAGTGTCTCCAATGAGCAGTTCTTC	CASNRDSVSNEQFF
once	TRBJ1-3	TRBV7-2	-	TGTGCCAGCAGCTTATTGCGGAGCTCTGGAAACACCATATATTTT	CASSLLRSSGNTIYF
-	TRBJ2-1	TRBV4-2	TRBD2	TGTGCCAGCAGCCAAGACAGAAGCGGGAGAGGGTCCTACAATGAGCAGTTCTTC	CASSQDRSGRGSYNEQFF
few	TRBJ2-2	TRBV5-1	TRBD2	TGCGCCAGCAGCTTGTTTAGCGGGAGAGAAACCGGGGAGCTGTTTTTT	CASSLFSGRETGELFF
few	TRBJ2-3	TRBV7-9	TRBD2	TGTGCCAGCAGCTCCACAGGGGGGACTAGCGGGCGCACAGATACGCAGTATTTT	CASSSTGGTSGRTDTQYF
-	TRBJ2-2	TRBV20-1	-	TGCAGTGCTAGTGCCACCGGGGAGCTGTTTTTT	CSASATGELFF
-	TRBJ2-1	TRBV2	TRBD1	TGTGCCAGCAGTGAAGCGGGCAGGGGGCACGATGAGCAGTTCTTC	CASSEAGRGHDEQFF
few	TRBJ2-1	TRBV5-1	TRBD1	TGCGCCAGCAGCCTACGACAGGGTGGCCCCTACAATGAGCAGTTCTTC	CASSLRQGGPYNEQFF
-	TRBJ2-3	TRBV5-1	TRBD1	TGCGCCAGCTCACCGGGGACAGGGATCACAGATACGCAGTATTTT	CASSPGTGITDTQYF
-	TRBJ2-2	TRBV5-1	TRBD2	TGCGCCAGCAGCTCCTTAGCGGGGAAGAACACCGGGGAGCTGTTTTTT	CASSSLAGKNTGELFF
-	TRBJ2-5	TRBV5-4	-	TGTGCCAGCAGCTCCCAGACGGTGCAAGAGACCCAGTACTTC	CASSSQTVQETQYF
few	TRBJ2-3	TRBV4-3	TRBD1	TGCGCCAGCAGCCAAGAGATGGGGACAGGGGACACAGATACGCAGTATTTT	CASSQEMGTGDTDTQYF
-	TRBJ2-6	TRBV19	-	TGTGCCAGTACGGATATCTCTGGGGCCAACGTCCTGACTTTC	CASTDISGANVLTF
-	TRBJ2-7	TRBV7-9	-	TGTGCCAGCAGCTTACGGGGATCCGAGCAGTACTTC	CASSLRGSEQYF
-	TRBJ2-1	TRBV9	-	TGTGCCAGCAGCGTAGAGGGGTTATCCTACAATGAGCAGTTCTTC	CASSVEGLSYNEQFF
few	TRBJ2-3	TRBV5-1	-	TGCGCCAGCAGCTTGGATTTGGCTAACACAGATACGCAGTATTTT	CASSLDLANTDTQYF
-	TRBJ1-2	TRBV7-2	TRBD1	TGTGCCAGCAGCTTAGCCGAGACAGGGGGACCTAACTATGGCTACACCTTC	CASSLAETGGPNYGYTF
-	TRBJ2-1	TRBV29-1	-	TGCAGCGTTGAAGAGCGGACAGACTACAATGAGCAGTTCTTC	CSVEERTDYNEQFF
-	TRBJ2-3	TRBV11-1	TRBD2	TGTGCCAGCAGCTTAACGACTAGCGGGATAAGCACAGATACGCAGTATTTT	CASSLTTSGISTDTQYF
-	TRBJ2-2	TRBV30	-	TGTGCCTGGAATACGAGGCACACCGGGGAGCTGTTTTTT	CAWNTRHTGELFF
many	TRBJ1-2	TRBV23-1	-	TGCGCCAGCAGTCAATCGTTCGGGACTTCCGACTATGGCTACACCTTC	CASSQSFGTSDYGYTF
-	TRBJ1-3	TRBV7-8	-	TGTGCCAGCAGCTTAGTTCCAGGGAGAGGAAACACCATATATTTT	CASSLVPGRGNTIYF
-	TRBJ1-6	TRBV30	-	TGTGCCTGGAGTAGCAGATCTCAGCCCCTCCACTTT	CAWSSRSQPLHF
-	TRBJ2-5	TRBV6-4	-	TGTGCCAGCACCGCCAGGGACGGCCGGGAGACCCAGTACTTC	CASTARDGRETQYF
few	TRBJ1-1	TRBV30	TRBD1	TGTGCCTGGAGTGGGGACAGGGGCACTGAAGCTTTCTTT	CAWSGDRGTEAFF
-	TRBJ2-5	TRBV7-9	TRBD1	TGTGCCAGCAGCTTAGGATTGGGACAGGCCGAGACCCAGTACTTC	CASSLGLGQAETQYF
-	TRBJ1-1	TRBV7-9	-	TGTGCCAGCAGCTTAGGTCCCGGACAACGGGCTTTCTTT	CASSLGPGQRAFF
-	TRBJ1-2	TRBV29-1	TRBD1	TGCAGCGCCACCGGGACAGGGAATGGCTACACCTTC	CSATGTGNGYTF
-	TRBJ2-5	TRBV7-2	-	TGTGCCAGCAGCCTTAGAGGGACCCAGTACTTC	CASSLRGTQYF
-	TRBJ1-2	TRBV7-9	-	TGTGCCAGCAGCTTAGTGATGGGCGGTAGGACGTTCTATGGCTACACCTTC	CASSLVMGGRTFYGYTF
many	TRBJ2-3	TRBV4-3	-	TGCGCCAGCAGCCAGCAGTCGCAGTTCACAGATACGCAGTATTTT	CASSQQSQFTDTQYF
few	TRBJ2-5	TRBV11-3	-	TGTGCCAGCAGCCGCCGTTTAGACGAAGAGACCCAGTACTTC	CASSRRLDEETQYF
-	TRBJ2-7	TRBV6-5	-	TGTGCCAGCACCCTCGGCTACGAGCAGTACTTC	CASTLGYEQYF
few	TRBJ1-5	TRBV9	-	TGTGCCAGCAGCGTAGAGGGGTCGGGCAATCAGCCCCAGCATTTT	CASSVEGSGNQPQHF
-	TRBJ1-5	TRBV4-3	-	TGCGCCAGCAGCCAAGAACTAGAGCAGCCCCAGCATTTT	CASSQELEQPQHF
few	TRBJ2-5	TRBV6-5	-	TGTGCCAGCAGTGCAGGGACCGTGGAGACCCAGTACTTC	CASSAGTVETQYF
-	TRBJ2-3	TRBV7-2	-	TGTGCCAGCAGCAACCGTGGGGTCCACACAGATACGCAGTATTTT	CASSNRGVHTDTQYF
few	TRBJ1-2	TRBV7-3	TRBD1	TGTGCCAGCGCACCAGGACAGGTTAACTATGGCTACACCTTC	CASAPGQVNYGYTF
-	TRBJ2-3	TRBV5-4	TRBD2	TGTGCCAGCAGCCCGTCGGGACTAGCGGGAACAGATACGCAGTATTTT	CASSPSGLAGTDTQYF